Following are 27 T cell receptor beta chains from one sample sequenced in a study of cytomegalovirus exposure and HLA in healthy donors. In the PCR, 60 Vbeta and 13 Jbeta primers were used. Only in-frame clones appear in the TCRdb table, and some are missing; sequencing was by immunoSEQ multiplex PCR. The repertoire holds approximately 100,000 clones, around 62% seen once, with 3% to 4.5% in the top ten. The material sequenced was PBMCs. The receptors originated from a young man in good health and CMV-seropositive.

The chain combines TRBV5-1 with TRBJ2-3; 7 positions match TRBD1. Germline trimming cut 4 bases from V and 4 bases from J; bases unmatched to any gene: 3. Germline CDR1 and CDR2: SGHRS and YFSETQ. The CDR3 loop spans 13 amino acids. CDR3 sequence: CASSVTGADTQYF. The CDR3 DNA follows: TGCGCCAGCAGCGTTACAGGGGCAGATACGCAGTATTTT.

The chain links TRBV9 to TRBJ2-2; possibly TRBD1 for D (5 bases). The CDR3 runs to 16 residues. CDR1 is SGDLS, CDR2 YYNGEE, per germline. V was pared by 0 bases and J by 2 bases, with 11 bases between. CDR3 loop: CASSVAPDSNTGELFF. The CDR3, as DNA: TGTGCCAGCAGCGTAGCTCCTGACAGTAACACCGGGGAGCTGTTTTTT.

The table lists this clone with a few counts. The J gene is TRBJ1-1, the V gene TRBV6-5; D is undetermined. The CDR3 is 14 amino acids. Germline V CDR1 and CDR2: MNHEY, SVGAGI. Trimming shortened V by 2 bases and J by 5 bases, and 12 bases separated the two germline ends. The CDR3 DNA follows: TGTGCCAGCAGTTACCGCGAAGGGAGGACTGAAGCTTTCTTT. Its protein product is CASSYREGRTEAFF.

This sequence joins TRBV2 and TRBJ1-2; 8 bases agree with TRBD1. The ends lost 5 bases at V and 4 bases at J; junction bases unmatched: 6. Germline V gene lookup returns CDR1 SNHLY and CDR2 FYNNEI. The CDR3 is 14 amino acids. The CDR3 nucleotides read TGTGCCAGCAGTTCCCCCGGGACAGGCTATGGCTACACCTTC. This gives the protein CASSSPGTGYGYTF.

This clone was seen only a few times. The sample contains more than one DNA sequence encoding this CDR3. The J gene is TRBJ2-7, the V gene TRBV7-9; the D is unclear. Germline lookup yields CDR1 SEHNR and CDR2 FQNEAQ (reference sequence). Between the trimmed V and J ends, which lost 5 bases and 1 base, there was a span of 12 bases. CDR3 size: 14 residues. CDR3 protein: CASSPPTGSYEQYF. The CDR3 nucleotides are TGTGCCAGCAGCCCTCCGACCGGGTCCTACGAGCAGTACTTC. Complete variable domain (other parts from reference TRBV7-9 and TRBJ2-7): DTGVSQNPRHKITKRGQNVTFRCDPISEHNRLYWYRQTLGQGPEFLTYFQNEAQLEKSRLLSDRFSAERPKGSFSTLEIQRTEQGDSAMYLCASSPPTGSYEQYFGPGTRLTVT.

The table lists this clone with a few counts. The chain recombines TRBV6-5 with TRBJ2-7; TRBD2 matches 10 bases. The CDR3 loop spans 15 amino acids. V lost 6 bases, J lost 5 bases, and 10 bases stayed unmatched. Germline CDR1 and CDR2: MNHEY and SVGAGI. The CDR3 spells CASSPVSGGAHEQYF. DNA of the CDR3: TGTGCCAGCAGCCCCGTGAGCGGGGGGGCGCACGAGCAGTACTTC.

The table lists this clone with a count of one. The chain couples TRBV18 to TRBJ1-5, with 11 positions matching TRBD1. V was clipped by 0 bases and J by 2 bases; unmatched bases: 0. The V gene's germline CDR1 is KGHSH and CDR2 LQKENI. The CDR3 is 16 amino acids. In nucleotides, the CDR3 is TGTGCCAGCTCACCACCGGGACAGGGGGGCAATCAGCCCCAGCATTTT. Translated: CASSPPGQGGNQPQHF.

The chain has TRBV5-1 and TRBJ1-1, with D hard to call. CDR1 is SGHRS and CDR2 is YFSETQ in the germline V gene. This CDR3 is built from 13 residues. V gave up 8 bases and J gave up 8 bases, with 19 bases separating them. CDR3 nucleotides: TGCGCCAGTCAAAGCGGTAGGGCACCAGAAGCTTTCTTT. Protein sequence: CASQSGRAPEAFF.

The CDR3 DNA reads TGTGCCTCGGGGGGACGCTCTGGAAACACCATATATTTT. This sequence encodes CASGGRSGNTIYF. The chain carries TRBV7-9 and TRBJ1-3, with a tentative D call TRBD1 (5 bases). CDR1 is SEHNR, CDR2 FQNEAQ, per germline (reference sequence). There are 13 residues in the CDR3. V lost 11 bases and J 0 bases, leaving 11 bases between the germline ends. The full variable domain, rest sourced from reference TRBV7-9 and TRBJ1-3, is DTGVSQNPRHKITKRGQNVTFRCDPISEHNRLYWYRQTLGQGPEFLTYFQNEAQLEKSRLLSDRFSAERPKGSFSTLEIQRTEQGDSAMYLCASGGRSGNTIYFGEGSWLTVV.

This chain connects TRBV29-1 to TRBJ2-2; D is perhaps TRBD2 (6 bases). Trimming shortened V by 6 bases and J by 3 bases, and 14 bases separated the two germline ends. The CDR3 has 14 amino acids. Germline lookup yields CDR1 SQVTM and CDR2 ANQGSEA. Here the CDR3 DNA reads TGCAGCGTCCCCAGGACGGGGGACACCGGGGAGCTGTTTTTT. Translating gives CSVPRTGDTGELFF.

This sequence joins TRBV7-3 and TRBJ2-1, with 9 bases aligning to TRBD1. The CDR3 has 18 amino acids. Germline CDR1 SGHTA, CDR2 FQGTGA. V lost 7 bases, J lost 8 bases, and 21 bases stayed unmatched. CDR3 sequence: CASTPSETGTGSGYEQFF. Here the CDR3 DNA reads TGTGCCAGCACCCCTTCTGAAACCGGGACAGGGTCCGGGTATGAGCAGTTCTTC.

This chain uses TRBV18 with TRBJ1-2; 9 bases align to TRBD1. The CDR3 length is 14 residues. Germline-derived CDR1 and CDR2 are KGHSH and LQKENI. Trimming took 3 bases from V and 7 from J; bases not matched to a gene: 6. The CDR3 DNA follows: TGTGCCAGCTCACCGAATACAGGGGGCTTTGGCTACACCTTC. It encodes CASSPNTGGFGYTF.

The chain uses TRBV6-5 and TRBJ1-1; D perhaps matches TRBD1 (5 bases). Germline CDR1 is MNHEY and CDR2 is SVGAGI. V shed 3 bases and J shed 1 base, with 9 bases lying between them. This CDR3 spans 14 amino acids. The CDR3 spells CASSYGQRNTEAFF. The CDR3 bases are TGTGCCAGCAGTTATGGACAAAGGAACACTGAAGCTTTCTTT.

This clone was observed once. The chain combines TRBV6-1 with TRBJ2-3; D uncertain. Germline CDR1 MNHNS, CDR2 SASEGT. This CDR3 contains 16 residues. Trimming removed 1 base at V and 2 bases at J, with 13 bases between. The CDR3 region has the DNA TGTGCCAGCAGTGAAGAAGTAGCATCCTACACAGATACGCAGTATTTT. Translation gives CASSEEVASYTDTQYF.

The rearrangement joins TRBV28 to TRBJ2-7, with D possibly TRBD1 on 6 matching bases. The germline V gene has CDR1 MDHEN and CDR2 SYDVKM. The V gene lost 7 bases and the J gene lost 0 bases, with 16 bases spanning the gap. The CDR3 has 15 amino acids. Here the CDR3 DNA reads TGTGCCAGCATTGAGATCCAGGGGAACTCCTACGAGCAGTACTTC. Translated: CASIEIQGNSYEQYF.

This chain links TRBV18 with TRBJ1-6, with a tentative D call TRBD1 (6 bases). Trimming took off 8 bases at V and 8 bases at J, with 16 bases between the two ends. Germline assignment: CDR1 KGHSH and CDR2 LQKENI. There are 14 residues in the CDR3. The CDR3 coding sequence is TGTGCCAGCACGGACCCAAACAGGGATTCACCCCTCCACTTT. Translating it yields CASTDPNRDSPLHF.

V and J are TRBV21-1 and TRBJ1-3; TRBD1 was called by the table and not checked on the DNA. TRBV21-1 is deemed a pseudogene. The CDR3 has 13 residues. The CDR3 region has the DNA TGTGCCAGCAGCAACATCTCTGGAAACACCATATATTTT. It is translated as CASSNISGNTIYF.

This clone showed up just once. The chain uses TRBV5-8 and TRBJ2-7; 8 bases fit TRBD1. The CDR3 has 13 residues. Germline V gene data show CDR1 as SGHTS and CDR2 as YDEGEE. V was pared by 2 bases and J by 4 bases, with 2 bases of the junction left unmatched. This CDR3 is CASSFRGQYEQYF. CDR3 sequence (DNA): TGTGCCAGCAGCTTCAGGGGGCAATACGAGCAGTACTTC. Full variable domain (rest looked up from reference TRBV5-8 and TRBJ2-7): EAGVTQSPTHLIKTRGQQATLRCSPISGHTSVYWYQQALGLGLQFLLWYDEGEERNRGNFPPRFSGRQFPNYSSELNVNALELEDSALYLCASSFRGQYEQYFGPGTRLTVT.

This clone has only a few counts. The gene calls are TRBV7-2 and TRBJ2-7, with 8 bases lining up with TRBD1. Germline loops: CDR1 SGHTA, CDR2 FQGNSA. The CDR3 has 15 amino acids. V lost 1 base and J lost 1; bases outside the gene matches: 3. The CDR3 is CASSLDRGDSYEQYF. In DNA, the CDR3 is TGTGCCAGCAGCTTAGACAGGGGGGATTCCTACGAGCAGTACTTC.

The chain links TRBV7-2 to TRBJ2-3, with TRBD1 identical over 9 bases. The trim removed 8 bases at V and 3 bases at J, leaving 9 bases unmatched. Germline V gives CDR1 SGHTA, CDR2 FQGNSA. CDR3 length equals 15 residues. The CDR3 protein is CASPRGTGRTDTQYF. CDR3 nucleotide sequence: TGTGCCAGCCCACGAGGGACAGGGCGTACAGATACGCAGTATTTT.

CDR3 protein: CASSVSNLQGGGQPQHF. In nucleotides, the CDR3 is TGCGCCAGCAGCGTTTCGAACTTACAGGGGGGCGGTCAGCCCCAGCATTTT. The chain combines TRBV5-1 with TRBJ1-5; 8 positions match TRBD1. The CDR3 covers 17 residues. J lost 6 bases, V lost 4 bases, and 15 bases had no gene match. Germline CDR1 and CDR2: SGHRS and YFSETQ.

The rearrangement joins TRBV6-1 to TRBJ2-2, with TRBD2 matching 10 bases. The J segment lost 2 bases and the V segment lost 6 bases, leaving 3 bases of the junction unmatched. CDR1 and CDR2 from the germline V gene are MNHNS and SASEGT. This CDR3 is built from 15 residues. The CDR3 loop reads CASRERGGNTGELFF. The CDR3 DNA reads as TGTGCCAGCAGGGAGCGGGGGGGTAACACCGGGGAGCTGTTTTTT.

V and J are TRBV7-2 and TRBJ2-5, with TRBD2 identical over 9 bases. The CDR3 is 16 residues long. Germline lookup yields CDR1 SGHTA and CDR2 FQGNSA. The ends lost 3 bases at V and 1 base at J; junction bases unmatched: 6. CDR3 sequence (DNA): TGTGCCAGCAGCTTCGATGAGACTAGCGGCCAAGAGACCCAGTACTTC. Protein: CASSFDETSGQETQYF.

Only one count was recorded for this clone. J is TRBJ2-4 and V is TRBV30, with 11 bases identical to TRBD2. This CDR3 is built from 18 residues. V lost 2 bases to trimming and J lost 0 bases; unmatched junction nucleotides: 9. In germline, CDR1 is GTSNPN, CDR2 SVGIG (reference sequence). CDR3 residues: CAWSPLLAGVLAKNIQYF. In nucleotides, the CDR3 is TGTGCCTGGAGTCCCCTACTAGCGGGGGTACTAGCCAAAAACATTCAGTACTTC.

This chain links TRBV6-5 with TRBJ1-2; perhaps TRBD1 as D (5 bases). The CDR3 consists of 14 residues. Germline V gene data show CDR1 as MNHEY and CDR2 as SVGAGI. Trimming took off 10 bases at V and 4 bases at J, with 19 bases between the two ends. The CDR3, as DNA: TGTGCCACCAAAGAGCCAGGGTTTACCTATGGCTACACCTTC. Encoded protein: CATKEPGFTYGYTF.

This chain uses TRBV10-3 with TRBJ2-3, with TRBD2 identical over 14 bases. Germline CDR1 and CDR2: ENHRY and SYGVKD. Trimming at V came to 7 bases and at J to 1 base, leaving 1 base not matched to a gene. The CDR3 is 15 residues long. This chain's CDR3 is CAIMGLAGGTDTQYF. DNA of the CDR3: TGTGCCATCATGGGACTAGCGGGGGGCACAGATACGCAGTATTTT.

The rearrangement links TRBV6-1 to TRBJ2-1, with a tentative D call TRBD1 (7 bases). V gave up 0 bases and J gave up 8 bases, with 17 bases separating them. The germline V gene has CDR1 MNHNS and CDR2 SASEGT. This CDR3 comprises 16 residues. The DNA of the CDR3 is TGTGCCAGCAGTGAAGCCAGCGGAGGGGGCAGGGATGAGCAGTTCTTC. This translates into CASSEASGGGRDEQFF.